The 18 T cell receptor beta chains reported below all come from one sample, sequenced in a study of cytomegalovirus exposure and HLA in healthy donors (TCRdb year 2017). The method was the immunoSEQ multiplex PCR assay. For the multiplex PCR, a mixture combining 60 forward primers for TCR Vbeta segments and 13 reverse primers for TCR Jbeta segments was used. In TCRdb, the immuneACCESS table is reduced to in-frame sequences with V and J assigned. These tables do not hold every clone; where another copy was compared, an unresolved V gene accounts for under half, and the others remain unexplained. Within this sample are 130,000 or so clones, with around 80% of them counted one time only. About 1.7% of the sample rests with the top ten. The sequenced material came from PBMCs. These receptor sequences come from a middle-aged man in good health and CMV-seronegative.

The CDR3 here is CASSLPIQGVTRPEAFF. CDR3 sequence (DNA): TGTGCCAGCAGCTTACCCATACAGGGGGTGACTCGCCCTGAAGCTTTCTTT. The J gene is TRBJ1-1, the V gene TRBV7-2; 8 nucleotides align to TRBD1. J was trimmed by 6 bases and V by 2 bases; bases with no gene match: 14. Germline V gives CDR1 SGHTA, CDR2 FQGNSA. This CDR3 spans 17 amino acids. The complete variable domain, with remaining parts taken from reference TRBV7-2 and TRBJ1-1, reads GAGVSQSPSNKVTEKGKDVELRCDPISGHTALYWYRQSLGQGLEFLIYFQGNSAPDKSGLPSDRFSAERTGGSVSTLTIQRTQQEDSAVYLCASSLPIQGVTRPEAFFGQGTRLTVV.

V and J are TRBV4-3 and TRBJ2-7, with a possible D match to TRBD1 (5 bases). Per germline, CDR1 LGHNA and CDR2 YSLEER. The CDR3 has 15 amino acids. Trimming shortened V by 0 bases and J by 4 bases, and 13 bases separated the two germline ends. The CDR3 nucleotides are TGCGCCAGCAGCCAAGACGAAACAGGTATTTACGAGCAGTACTTC. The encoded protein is CASSQDETGIYEQYF.

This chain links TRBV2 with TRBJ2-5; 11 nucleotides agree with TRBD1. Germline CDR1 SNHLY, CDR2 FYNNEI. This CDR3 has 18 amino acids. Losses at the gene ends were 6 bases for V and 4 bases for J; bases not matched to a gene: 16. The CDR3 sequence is CASSESVFGTGGGETQYF. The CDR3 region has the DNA TGTGCCAGCAGCGAGTCCGTCTTCGGGACAGGGGGAGGAGAGACCCAGTACTTC.

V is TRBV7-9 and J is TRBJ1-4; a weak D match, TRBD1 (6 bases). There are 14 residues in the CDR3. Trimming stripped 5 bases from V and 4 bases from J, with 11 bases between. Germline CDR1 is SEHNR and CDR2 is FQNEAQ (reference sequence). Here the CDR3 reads CASSIRTVNEKLFF. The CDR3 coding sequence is TGTGCCAGCAGCATCAGGACAGTTAATGAAAAACTGTTTTTT. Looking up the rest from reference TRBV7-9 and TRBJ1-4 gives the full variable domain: DTGVSQNPRHKITKRGQNVTFRCDPISEHNRLYWYRQTLGQGPEFLTYFQNEAQLEKSRLLSDRFSAERPKGSFSTLEIQRTEQGDSAMYLCASSIRTVNEKLFFGSGTQLSVL.

The CDR3, as DNA: TGTGCCAGCAGTCCATCATATGGCTACACCTTC. Amino acid sequence: CASSPSYGYTF. The chain employs TRBV27 and TRBJ1-2; the D is unclear. This CDR3 has 11 amino acids. Germline lookup yields CDR1 MNHEY and CDR2 SMNVEV (reference sequence). Trimming pared 5 bases from V and 5 bases from J, leaving 6 bases between.

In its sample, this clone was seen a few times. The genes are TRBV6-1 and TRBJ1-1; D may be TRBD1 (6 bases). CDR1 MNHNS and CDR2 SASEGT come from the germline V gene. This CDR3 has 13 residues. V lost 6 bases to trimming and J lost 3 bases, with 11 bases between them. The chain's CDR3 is CASRADSHTEAFF. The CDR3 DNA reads TGTGCCAGCAGAGCGGACAGCCACACTGAAGCTTTCTTT.

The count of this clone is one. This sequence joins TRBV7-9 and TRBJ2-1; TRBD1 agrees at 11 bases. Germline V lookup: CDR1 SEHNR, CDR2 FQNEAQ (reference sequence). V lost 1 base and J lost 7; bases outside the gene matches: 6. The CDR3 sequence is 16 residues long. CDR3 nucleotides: TGTGCCAGCAGCTTAGGGGACAGGGGGTTTATGAATGAGCAGTTCTTC. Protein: CASSLGDRGFMNEQFF.

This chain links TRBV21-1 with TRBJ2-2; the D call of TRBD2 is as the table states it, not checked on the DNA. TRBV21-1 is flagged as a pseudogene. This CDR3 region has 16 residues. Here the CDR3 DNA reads TGTGCCAGCAGCCTTAGACCGGGGTGGGTCCGCGGGGAGCTGTTTTTT. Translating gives CASSLRPGWVRGELFF.

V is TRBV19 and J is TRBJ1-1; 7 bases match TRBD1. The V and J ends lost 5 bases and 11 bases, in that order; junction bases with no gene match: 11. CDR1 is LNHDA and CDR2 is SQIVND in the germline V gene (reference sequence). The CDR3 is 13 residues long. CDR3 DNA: TGTGCCAGTAGTGAGACAGGGAGTTTGGACGCTTTCTTT. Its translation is CASSETGSLDAFF.

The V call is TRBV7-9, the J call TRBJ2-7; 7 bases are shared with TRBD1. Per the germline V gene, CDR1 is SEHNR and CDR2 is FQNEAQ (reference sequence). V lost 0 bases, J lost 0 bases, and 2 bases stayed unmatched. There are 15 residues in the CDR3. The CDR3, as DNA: TGTGCCAGCAGCTTAGCTTGGACAGGCTCCTACGAGCAGTACTTC. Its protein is CASSLAWTGSYEQYF.

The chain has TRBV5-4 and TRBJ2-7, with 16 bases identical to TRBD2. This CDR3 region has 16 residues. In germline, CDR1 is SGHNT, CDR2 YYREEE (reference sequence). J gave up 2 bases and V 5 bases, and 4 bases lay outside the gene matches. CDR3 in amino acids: CASSPGLAGGPYEQYF. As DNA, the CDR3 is TGTGCCAGCAGTCCGGGACTAGCGGGGGGGCCCTACGAGCAGTACTTC.

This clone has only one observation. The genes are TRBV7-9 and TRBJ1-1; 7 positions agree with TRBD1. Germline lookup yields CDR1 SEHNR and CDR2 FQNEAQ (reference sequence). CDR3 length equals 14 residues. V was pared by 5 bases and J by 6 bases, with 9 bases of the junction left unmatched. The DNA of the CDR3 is TGTGCCAGCAGCCAATCCACAGGGGATCCTGAAGCTTTCTTT. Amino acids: CASSQSTGDPEAFF.

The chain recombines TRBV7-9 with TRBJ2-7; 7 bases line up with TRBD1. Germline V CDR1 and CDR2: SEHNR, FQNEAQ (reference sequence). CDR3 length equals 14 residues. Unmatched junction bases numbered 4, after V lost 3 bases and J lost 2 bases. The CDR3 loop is CASSLQTGPYEQYF. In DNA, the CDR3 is TGTGCCAGCAGCTTGCAGACAGGGCCCTACGAGCAGTACTTC.

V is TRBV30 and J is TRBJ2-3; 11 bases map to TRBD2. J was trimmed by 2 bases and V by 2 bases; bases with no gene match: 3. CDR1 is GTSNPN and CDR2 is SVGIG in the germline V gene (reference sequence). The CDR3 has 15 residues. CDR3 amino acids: CAWSPLAGVTDTQYF. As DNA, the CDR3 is TGTGCCTGGAGTCCACTAGCGGGAGTCACAGATACGCAGTATTTT.

The CDR3 coding sequence is TGTGCCAGCGCGGCAAATCAGGGGAGCAATCAGCCCCAGCATTTT. Translated, it gives CASAANQGSNQPQHF. This chain uses TRBV6-4 with TRBJ1-5; perhaps TRBD1 as D (6 bases). Germline CDR1 and CDR2: MRHNA and SNTAGT. There are 15 residues in the CDR3. Trimming took 8 bases from V and 1 from J, leaving 15 bases between them.

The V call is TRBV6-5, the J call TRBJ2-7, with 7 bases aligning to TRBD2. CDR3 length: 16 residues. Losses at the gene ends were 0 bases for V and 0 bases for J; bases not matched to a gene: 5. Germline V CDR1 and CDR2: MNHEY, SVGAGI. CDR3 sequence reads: CASSYSRASGSYEQYF. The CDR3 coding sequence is TGTGCCAGCAGTTACTCCAGGGCTAGCGGCTCCTACGAGCAGTACTTC.

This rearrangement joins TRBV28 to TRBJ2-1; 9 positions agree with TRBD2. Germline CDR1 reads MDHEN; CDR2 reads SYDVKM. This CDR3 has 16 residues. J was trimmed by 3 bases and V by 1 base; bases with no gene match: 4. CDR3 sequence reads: CASSLLPSGIYNEQFF. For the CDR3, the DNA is TGTGCCAGCAGTTTATTACCTAGCGGGATCTACAATGAGCAGTTCTTC.

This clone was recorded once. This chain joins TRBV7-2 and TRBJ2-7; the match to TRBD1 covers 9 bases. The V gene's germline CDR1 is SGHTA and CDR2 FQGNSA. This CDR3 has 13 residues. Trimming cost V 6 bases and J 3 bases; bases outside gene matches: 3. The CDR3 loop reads CASRGQGGYEQYF. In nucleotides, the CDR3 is TGTGCCAGCAGGGGACAGGGAGGCTACGAGCAGTACTTC.